What follows are 26 T cell receptor beta chains derived from one specimen sequenced in a study of long-term antiretroviral therapy in people with HIV. The assay, immunoSEQ v3.0, was run at survey level. The table came from immunoSEQ multiplex PCR; TCRdb's copy has only in-frame clones and leaves some out. The table has fewer than 40,000 clones, around 75% seen once. Sequencing used unsorted PBMCs, obtained 1.9 years after starting antiretroviral therapy. Receptor source: a young man with HIV.

As regards this clone: At one boundary the junction diverges from the germline segment, which might be a read error. This chain connects TRBV7-7 to TRBJ2-1; D is ambiguous. CDR3 size: 14 residues. Germline CDR1 and CDR2: SSHAT and FNYEAQ (reference sequence). The CDR3 spells CASSLSAANNEQFF. The CDR3 DNA reads TGTGCTAGCAGCTTAAGCGCCGCCAACAATGAGCAGTTCTTC.

The chain combines TRBV7-8 with TRBJ1-1; TRBD1 is a possible D gene (5 bases). V gave up 1 base and J gave up 0 bases, with 6 bases separating them. CDR3 size: 14 residues. Germline CDR1 and CDR2: SGHVS and FQNEAQ. As DNA, the CDR3 is TGTGCCAGCAGCTTAGGGGGGATGAACACTGAAGCTTTCTTT. As protein: CASSLGGMNTEAFF.

The V and J genes are TRBV18 and TRBJ1-3; 12 bases map to TRBD1. The trim removed 6 bases at V and 2 bases at J, leaving 8 bases unmatched. Germline V gives CDR1 KGHSH, CDR2 LQKENI. CDR3 length: 17 residues. CDR3 in DNA: TGTGCCAGCTCTCCGGGACAGGGGGCTTTTGCTGGAAACACCATATATTTT. Its protein is CASSPGQGAFAGNTIYF. The full variable domain, completed using reference TRBV18 and TRBJ1-3, is NAGVMQNPRHLVRRRGQEARLRCSPMKGHSHVYWYRQLPEEGLKFMVYLQKENIIDESGMPKERFSAEFPKEGPSILRIQQVVRGDSAAYFCASSPGQGAFAGNTIYFGEGSWLTVV.

The genes are TRBV6-4 and TRBJ1-6, with no clear D. The V gene lost 0 bases and the J gene lost 5 bases, with 8 bases spanning the gap. The CDR3 loop spans 15 amino acids. Per germline, CDR1 MRHNA and CDR2 SNTAGT. CDR3 nucleotides: TGTGCCAGCAGTGACTCCGCAGGCGATAATTCACCCCTCCACTTT. Residues: CASSDSAGDNSPLHF.

The V and J genes are TRBV9 and TRBJ2-1, with 8 bases fitting TRBD1. The CDR3 has 14 amino acids. Per the germline V gene, CDR1 is SGDLS and CDR2 is YYNGEE. Trimming cost V 3 bases and J 10 bases; bases outside gene matches: 9. The CDR3: CASSARQGIKEQFF. The CDR3 DNA reads TGTGCCAGCAGCGCGAGACAGGGGATTAAAGAGCAGTTCTTC.

The genes are TRBV9 and TRBJ2-1; 12 nucleotides line up with TRBD1. The CDR3 has 17 residues. Germline V lookup: CDR1 SGDLS, CDR2 YYNGEE. V shed 0 bases and J 7 bases; nucleotides not matched to a gene: 8. CDR3 sequence (DNA): TGTGCCAGCAGCGTAGGCGGGGACAGGGGGCTAGGTAATGAGCAGTTCTTC. Protein sequence: CASSVGGDRGLGNEQFF. Filled out from reference TRBV9 and TRBJ2-1, the complete variable domain reads DSGVTQTPKHLITATGQRVTLRCSPRSGDLSVYWYQQSLDQGLQFLIQYYNGEERAKGNILERFSAQQFPDLHSELNLSSLELGDSALYFCASSVGGDRGLGNEQFFGPGTRLTVL.

The chain recombines TRBV2 with TRBJ1-5; TRBD1 matches 7 bases. V lost 4 bases, J lost 7 bases, and 10 bases stayed unmatched. Germline V lookup: CDR1 SNHLY, CDR2 FYNNEI. This CDR3 spans 15 amino acids. The CDR3 loop reads CASSGWTGEGQPQHF. CDR3 sequence (DNA): TGTGCCAGCAGTGGATGGACAGGAGAGGGGCAGCCCCAGCATTTT.

The rearrangement links TRBV7-9 to TRBJ2-2; D might be TRBD2 (5 bases). Germline V gene sequence: CDR1 SEHNR, CDR2 FQNEAQ (reference sequence). CDR3 length equals 14 residues. With 5 bases removed from V and 7 bases from J, the gap between germline ends came to 14 bases. CDR3 protein: CASSPLEGGGELFF. In nucleotides, the CDR3 is TGTGCCAGCAGCCCCCTTGAGGGTGGCGGGGAGCTGTTTTTT. The full variable domain, completed using reference TRBV7-9 and TRBJ2-2, is DTGVSQNPRHKITKRGQNVTFRCDPISEHNRLYWYRQTLGQGPEFLTYFQNEAQLEKSRLLSDRFSAERPKGSFSTLEIQRTEQGDSAMYLCASSPLEGGGELFFGEGSRLTVL.

The rearrangement uses TRBV7-9 and TRBJ2-1; the match to TRBD2 covers 9 bases. Trimming cost V 3 bases and J 3 bases; bases outside gene matches: 0. CDR1 and CDR2 from the germline V gene are SEHNR and FQNEAQ (reference sequence). The CDR3 length is 14 residues. This CDR3 is CASSLTSGYNEQFF. In DNA, the CDR3 is TGTGCCAGCAGCTTGACTAGCGGCTACAATGAGCAGTTCTTC.

The chain uses TRBV6-4 and TRBJ2-2, with 8 bases identical to TRBD2. CDR3 size: 16 residues. The germline V gene encodes CDR1 MRHNA and CDR2 SNTAGT. J was trimmed by 0 bases and V by 0 bases; bases with no gene match: 0. This chain's CDR3 is CASSDSRGANTGELFF. The CDR3 region has the DNA TGTGCCAGCAGTGACTCGCGGGGGGCGAACACCGGGGAGCTGTTTTTT.

The chain employs TRBV11-2 and TRBJ1-2; no firm D call. V lost 0 bases and J 0 bases, leaving 20 bases between the germline ends. CDR3 length: 19 amino acids. Germline V gene data show CDR1 as SGHAT and CDR2 as FQNNGV. The CDR3 protein is CASSLERSRSGGANYGYTF. The CDR3 nucleotides read TGTGCCAGCAGCTTAGAGAGGTCGCGGTCGGGCGGAGCTAACTATGGCTACACCTTC.

The chain employs TRBV28 and TRBJ2-1, with a weak D call TRBD1 (5 bases). CDR3 length: 13 amino acids. Germline assignment: CDR1 MDHEN and CDR2 SYDVKM. V was cut by 7 bases and J by 8 bases, with 15 bases left in between. CDR3 bases: TGTGCCAGCAAACAGGAATGGTCTGATGAGCAGTTCTTC. Amino acid sequence: CASKQEWSDEQFF.

CDR3: CASSHGAGSGYTF. The DNA for the CDR3 is TGTGCCAGCAGCCATGGGGCCGGGTCCGGCTACACCTTC. The gene calls are TRBV7-9 and TRBJ1-2, with a tentative D call TRBD1 (5 bases). CDR1 and CDR2 from the germline V gene are SEHNR and FQNEAQ (reference sequence). Deletions cut 5 bases from V and 8 bases from J, with 15 bases between. The CDR3 is 13 residues long.

The J gene is TRBJ1-4, the V gene TRBV25-1; D might be TRBD1 (5 bases). CDR1 and CDR2 (germline): MGHDK, SYGVNS. Between the trimmed V and J ends, which lost 8 bases and 7 bases, there was a span of 17 bases. CDR3 size: 14 residues. The CDR3 here is CASGAVRGGEKLFF. The CDR3 DNA is TGTGCCAGCGGTGCCGTTAGGGGTGGTGAAAAACTGTTTTTT.

V is TRBV7-6 and J is TRBJ2-3; the match to TRBD2 covers 12 bases. V lost 4 bases to trimming and J lost 4 bases; unmatched junction nucleotides: 6. The CDR3 spans 16 residues. Germline-derived CDR1 and CDR2 are SGHVS and FNYEAQ. DNA of the CDR3: TGTGCCAGCAGCTCTGCTAGCGGGGGGGCCGCAGATACGCAGTATTTT. Translation: CASSSASGGAADTQYF.

The chain combines TRBV7-8 with TRBJ1-1; 9 nucleotides match TRBD1. J lost 4 bases, V lost 5 bases, and 8 bases had no gene match. The CDR3 covers 15 residues. CDR1 is SGHVS and CDR2 is FQNEAQ in the germline V gene. Here the CDR3 reads CASSAPGTGFTEAFF. CDR3 coding DNA: TGTGCCAGCAGCGCCCCCGGGACAGGGTTCACTGAAGCTTTCTTT. Full variable domain (remainder filled in from reference TRBV7-8 and TRBJ1-1): GAGVSQSPRYKVAKRGQDVALRCDPISGHVSLFWYQQALGQGPEFLTYFQNEAQLDKSGLPSDRFFAERPEGSVSTLKIQRTQQEDSAVYLCASSAPGTGFTEAFFGQGTRLTVV.

The V gene is TRBV28, the J gene TRBJ1-4; D not certain. Per the germline V gene, CDR1 is MDHEN and CDR2 is SYDVKM. The CDR3 runs to 14 residues. The V end lost 2 bases, the J end lost 8 bases, and 12 bases lay between the germline ends. As DNA, the CDR3 is TGTGCCAGCAGTTTAAACCGGGCTGGCGAAAAACTGTTTTTT. Translating gives CASSLNRAGEKLFF.

The chain joins TRBV5-1 to TRBJ2-1, with D unresolved. The CDR3 has 13 amino acids. V lost 5 bases and J 5 bases, leaving 11 bases between the germline ends. CDR1 SGHRS and CDR2 YFSETQ come from the germline V gene. The CDR3 spells CASRPAPNNEQFF. Here the CDR3 DNA reads TGCGCCAGCAGACCGGCCCCAAACAATGAGCAGTTCTTC.

This clone came up a few times. The genes are TRBV11-2 and TRBJ2-5; D is possibly TRBD1 or TRBD2 (5 bases each). Germline CDR1 reads SGHAT; CDR2 reads FQNNGV. The CDR3 length is 14 residues. Trimming took off 2 bases at V and 5 bases at J, with 12 bases between the two ends. In nucleotides, the CDR3 is TGTGCCAGCAGCTTATTCCGAGGGGCGGAGACCCAGTACTTC. This translates into CASSLFRGAETQYF.

This chain uses TRBV6-5 with TRBJ2-7; 10 nucleotides align to TRBD1. V lost 0 bases, J lost 1 base, and 3 bases stayed unmatched. Germline CDR1 and CDR2: MNHEY and SVGAGI. This CDR3 contains 16 residues. CDR3 sequence: CASSYSWTGGSYEQYF. In DNA form, the CDR3 reads TGTGCCAGCAGTTACTCTTGGACAGGGGGTTCCTACGAGCAGTACTTC.

This chain uses TRBV7-9 with TRBJ2-2; the D is unclear. This CDR3 spans 12 amino acids. Trimming removed 2 bases from V and 8 bases from J, with 6 bases in between. Per the germline V gene, CDR1 is SEHNR and CDR2 is FQNEAQ (reference sequence). CDR3 nucleotide sequence: TGTGCCAGCAGCTTAAGGTCGGGGGAGCTGTTTTTT. Residues: CASSLRSGELFF.

The rearrangement links TRBV30 to TRBJ2-2; D is uncertain. Germline assignment: CDR1 GTSNPN and CDR2 SVGIG (reference sequence). The ends were cut back, 1 base at V and 8 bases at J, with 14 bases in the middle. This CDR3 spans 14 amino acids. This CDR3 reads CAWSDVGSAGELFF. CDR3 nucleotide sequence: TGTGCCTGGAGTGACGTAGGGTCGGCTGGGGAGCTGTTTTTT.

This clone was picked up a small number of times. The V and J genes are TRBV6-5 and TRBJ1-5; D gene ambiguous. Germline V gene data show CDR1 as MNHEY and CDR2 as SVGAGI. CDR3 length equals 13 residues. Trimming shortened V by 6 bases and J by 0 bases, and 6 bases separated the two germline ends. DNA for the CDR3: TGTGCCAGCAGAATGGCTAGCAATCAGCCCCAGCATTTT. It translates to CASRMASNQPQHF.

CDR3 residues: CASRPKPGQGVDEQFF. The DNA for the CDR3 is TGTGCCAGCAGGCCTAAACCGGGACAGGGAGTCGATGAGCAGTTCTTC. The chain is built from TRBV5-4 and TRBJ2-1; 9 bases match TRBD1. Per germline, CDR1 SGHNT and CDR2 YYREEE (reference sequence). The V segment lost 5 bases and the J segment 8 bases; nucleotides outside the gene matches: 14. The CDR3 runs to 16 residues.

The chain has TRBV21-1 and TRBJ2-7. TRBV21-1 is a pseudogene locus. CDR3 size: 13 residues. The CDR3: CEIKGNTTYEQYV. CDR3 bases: TGTGAAATAAAGGGAAACACCACCTACGAGCAGTACGTC.

This sequence joins TRBV2 and TRBJ2-7, with 12 bases lining up with TRBD1. Trimming removed 8 bases from V and 7 bases from J; junction bases left unmatched: 9. The CDR3 extends over 14 amino acids. The germline gives CDR1 SNHLY, CDR2 FYNNEI. The CDR3 reads CASSPGQGAREQYV. DNA of the CDR3: TGTGCCAGCTCACCGGGACAGGGGGCGCGGGAGCAGTACGTC.